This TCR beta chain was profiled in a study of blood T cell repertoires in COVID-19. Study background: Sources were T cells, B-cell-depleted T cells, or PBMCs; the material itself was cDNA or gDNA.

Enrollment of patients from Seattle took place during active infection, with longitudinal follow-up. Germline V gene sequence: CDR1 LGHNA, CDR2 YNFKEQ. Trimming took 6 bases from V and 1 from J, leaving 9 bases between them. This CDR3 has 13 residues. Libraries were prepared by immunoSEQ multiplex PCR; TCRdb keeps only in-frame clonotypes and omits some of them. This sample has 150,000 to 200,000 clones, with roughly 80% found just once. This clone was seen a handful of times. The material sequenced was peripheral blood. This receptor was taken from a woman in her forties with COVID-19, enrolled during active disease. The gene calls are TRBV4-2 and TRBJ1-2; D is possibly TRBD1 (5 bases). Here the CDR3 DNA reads TGTGCCAGCAGTGCCGACAGTAACTATGGCTACACCTTC. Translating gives CASSADSNYGYTF.